One sample yielded the 7 T cell receptor beta chains listed below, sequenced in a study of identical twins. MiXCR was run by TCRdb on the 5' RACE reads, yielding one entry per CDR3 protein. The sample records fewer than 900,000 distinct CDR3 sequences, roughly 18% being singletons. This sample also appeared in a second study, on T cells expressing NK-cell markers.

Sequenced input: PBMCs. These receptors were taken from a woman between 18 and 30 years old in good health.

This clonotype was seen a few times. V is TRBV7-9 and J is TRBJ2-1, with unresolved D. Germline V CDR1 and CDR2: SEHNR, FQNEAQ (reference sequence). The CDR3 loop spans 14 amino acids. The ends were cut back, 5 bases at V and 9 bases at J, with 17 bases in the middle. The CDR3 coding sequence is TGTGCCAGCAGCCGGCCTAACCTTTGGGGTGAGCAGTTCTTC. It codes for CASSRPNLWGEQFF.

The chain is built from TRBV12-3 or TRBV12-4 and TRBJ1-2; 7 bases match TRBD1. Unmatched junction bases numbered 4, after V lost 2 bases and J lost 7 bases. The CDR3 totals 13 residues. Here the CDR3 reads CASSLSGGGGYTF. CDR3 bases: TGTGCCAGCAGTTTATCAGGGGGAGGTGGCTACACCTTC.

This clonotype was seen a handful of times. This sequence joins TRBV10-3 and TRBJ2-7; D is possibly TRBD2 (6 bases). V was pared by 6 bases and J by 3 bases, with 15 bases between. Per germline, CDR1 ENHRY and CDR2 SYGVKD. The CDR3 covers 14 residues. The CDR3 region is CAIRKLEGDYEQYF. Here the CDR3 DNA reads TGTGCCATCAGGAAGTTGGAGGGAGACTACGAGCAGTACTTC.

This clonotype was recorded at least ten times. Here the CDR3 reads CASSQEVGELGYGYTF. Written as DNA, the CDR3 is TGTGCCAGCAGCCAAGAGGTAGGGGAACTAGGCTATGGCTACACCTTC. The rearrangement joins TRBV4-2 to TRBJ1-2, with D possibly TRBD1 on 5 matching bases. CDR1 is LGHNA and CDR2 is YNFKEQ in the germline V gene. The CDR3 contains 16 residues. The V end was cut by 0 bases, the J end by 4 bases, with 15 bases between.

The rearrangement uses TRBV20-1 and TRBJ2-5; D ambiguous. The CDR3 has 11 residues. CDR1 is DFQATT and CDR2 is SNEGSKA in the germline V gene (reference sequence). The V end was cut by 8 bases, the J end by 2 bases, with 9 bases between. The CDR3 DNA is TGCAGTAGGCTATTTCAAGAGACCCAGTACTTC. The encoded protein is CSRLFQETQYF.

This chain connects TRBV30 to TRBJ2-7; D remains ambiguous. This CDR3 comprises 14 residues. Trimming took 4 bases from V and 4 from J, leaving 17 bases between them. Germline V gene data show CDR1 as GTSNPN and CDR2 as SVGIG (reference sequence). DNA for the CDR3: TGTGCCTGGAAGCCCCGAGGCACCAAATACGAGCAGTACTTC. Translated: CAWKPRGTKYEQYF. Full variable domain (remainder filled in from reference TRBV30 and TRBJ2-7): SQTIHQWPATLVQPVGSPLSLECTVEGTSNPNLYWYRQAAGRGLQLLFYSVGIGQISSEVPQNLSASRPQDRQFILSSKKLLLSDSGFYLCAWKPRGTKYEQYFGPGTRLTVT.

This clonotype has more than one count but fewer than ten. CDR3 region: CASSEDQGREFF. CDR3 sequence (DNA): TGTGCCAGCAGTGAGGACCAGGGTCGGGAGTTCTTC. The rearrangement joins TRBV2 to TRBJ2-1, with D perhaps TRBD1 (5 bases). The length of the CDR3 is 12 residues. Deletions cut 3 bases from V and 14 bases from J, with 14 bases between. The germline CDR1 and CDR2 sequences are SNHLY and FYNNEI.